This T cell receptor beta chain came from a study of cytomegalovirus exposure and HLA in healthy donors (dated by TCRdb to 2016 to 2017). Background for the entire study: In an earlier analysis of under 600 of the donors, around 300 Gb of sequence data and 95 million to 130 million unique TCR beta sequences from 150 million to 200 million T cells were reported. An early release that covered more than 550 HLA-typed donors contained about 300 gigabases of sequencing data and tens of millions of unique TCR sequences. Of the roughly 390 genotyped donors, approximately 83% fell in the genetic ancestry cluster associated with self-reported Caucasian donors. The study aimed to test whether cataloging public T cell receptors could reveal signatures of past pathogen exposure. Using immunosequencing, the study profiled T cell repertoires from some 670 subjects and related those repertoires to cytomegalovirus serostatus. Besides the first cohort of under 700 subjects, a separate validation cohort made up of around 120 different subjects was used. The study combined high-throughput TCR immunosequencing, statistical association of individual TCRs with disease status, and machine learning to predict cytomegalovirus infection status. In a later analysis, previously published TCR beta repertoires from more than 500 donors were re-analyzed and high-resolution HLA genotyping was added so that TCR occurrence patterns could be studied. The later analysis used no new phenotypic data to find candidate immune exposures, relying instead on TCR beta sequences and their occurrence across donors. An earlier analysis of 587 of the donors applied high-throughput TCR beta sequencing to assess whether each TCR beta V gene segment acted as functional or pseudogenic. Donor age, sex, ethnicity and CMV serostatus were compiled together with the repertoire data. A later genetic analysis used genome-wide SNP genotypes for about 65% of the roughly 700 donors, treating that subset as a discovery cohort. All discovery cohort repertoires had been generated on a single sequencing platform. HLA typing covered class I and class II loci at four-digit resolution. The number of donors typed differed by locus, with 629-630 for A, B, C, DRB1 and DQB1, over 500 for DQA1, 606 for DPA1, and around 450 for DPB1. Four or five DR-DQ haplotypes were handled as single units for association and clustering because linkage in the cohort was strong. Across 300 to 400 genotyped donors of the cohort, an average of about 220,000 unique TCR beta nucleotide sequences per donor were sequenced, and around 20% of those sequences were non-productive.

The cohort comprised fewer than 750 healthy bone marrow donors. Cohort members were all nominally healthy when sampled, although unrecorded immune exposures were likely present. The donor tested CMV seropositive and was one of the 289 seropositive cohort members. A peripheral blood sample was provided by each donor, and peripheral blood mononuclear cells were used for TCR beta sequencing. The Qiagen DNeasy Blood Extraction Kit was used to extract genomic DNA from the blood cell samples. Comment on this clone: The specificity of this receptor is unknown. No much larger clone exists at a distance of one base, and base qualities are not known.

Study-level results and caveats: Immune exposure information for the cohort was limited to CMV serostatus. The sequencing pipeline was judged likely to have produced a cluster of highly shared sequence variants as a technical artifact. Only TCR beta chains were sequenced in this cohort, and the absence of alpha or paired-chain data limited detectable features. The earlier analysis of nearly 600 of the donors excluded approximately 17 rarely observed V segments, including chromosome 9 orphons, because counts were too low. When HLA alleles, especially DR and DQ, strongly co-occurred, attributing TCR associations to individual alleles was difficult. The authors suggested that the approach could potentially be extended to other disease states and immunological phenotypes. A later analysis reported that several top co-occurrence clusters appeared linked to parvovirus B19, influenza, CMV and Epstein-Barr virus. The classifier was reported to diagnose cytomegalovirus status with high specificity and sensitivity in both the original and validation cohorts. A further reported finding was that TCR beta sequences accurately predicted the HLA-A and HLA-B alleles for most subjects in the first cohort. According to a later analysis, TCR association rates differed among HLA loci, with DRB1 alleles showing the most associated TCRs and HLA-C alleles showing the fewest. In a later analysis, most CMV-associated TCR beta chains were found to appear HLA-restricted, with HLA associations seemingly driven largely by CMV exposure. Broadly in line with IMGT annotations, most TCR beta V segments showed up in productive rearrangements about 87% or about 30% of the time in an earlier analysis of 587 of the donors. Linkage disequilibrium might explain the correlated functional status among segregating V segments, but an unknown experimental factor could not be excluded. In a later analysis, HLA-associated TCR beta chains showed more clonal expansion and lower generation probabilities than non-associated chains that were equally common. Sequencing depth was assumed to be roughly uniform across donors in the presence/absence analyses, though that assumption may not hold. HLA typing was unavailable for some donors at each locus, so association tests used only the typed subset. In a later analysis, some 18,000 TCR beta sequences were associated with specific HLA alleles at a false discovery rate of 0.05. V-gene and J-gene trimming of TCR beta chains was associated with a missense DCLRE1C variant in a later genetic analysis, and the association was replicated in an independent cohort. In vitro tests confirmed that three of the cytomegalovirus-associated TCR beta chains recognize cytomegalovirus antigens. Most TCR sequences were observed very rarely across donors, whereas some public TCRs were present in many individuals. Some IMGT-functional V segments, including TRBV6-2 and TRBV6-3, could not be distinguished by the 87-base-pair reads and were therefore excluded. In a later genetic analysis, fewer N-insertions in productive TCRs were reported among donors in an Asian-associated ancestry cluster than the roughly 700-donor mean. The study gave a list of about 160 TCR beta chains associated with cytomegalovirus.

Libraries came from the immunoSEQ multiplex PCR assay. For the multiplex PCR, a mixture combining 60 forward primers for TCR Vbeta segments and 13 reverse primers for TCR Jbeta segments was used. A multiplex PCR assay on genomic DNA amplified the CDR3 region of rearranged TCR beta genes. The Illumina HiSeq System was used to sequence the amplified TCR beta libraries as 87-base-pair reads. Turning to the authors' computational methods: A later analysis counted approximately 84 million unique TCR beta chains across the 650 to 700 repertoires, and some 11 million of these chains were shared by at least two donors. A nearest-neighbor algorithm error-corrected the raw reads and collapsed the reads into unique sequences, merging closely related sequences to remove PCR and sequencing errors. To assign V, D and J gene segments, CDR3 sequences were aligned to IMGT reference sequences. For a sequence to be retained, a match of at least six nucleotides to both a V gene segment and a J gene segment was required. A rearrangement counted as productive if the CDR3 had no stop codons and remained in frame with V and J, and every other rearrangement counted as non-productive. Following IMGT convention, CDR3 was defined as the stretch from the second conserved V-encoded cysteine to the conserved J-encoded phenylalanine. Sequences without an unambiguous match to a single V gene segment were excluded from the earlier analysis of approximately 600 of the donors. In an earlier analysis of a few hundred of the donors, V segments were called functional above 56.7% productive rearrangements and were called segregating when the between-donor standard deviation exceeded 5%. A statistical classification framework was built to diagnose cytomegalovirus status from the catalog of TCR beta chain sequences. In a later analysis, V and J genes were assigned by comparing TCR nucleotide sequences against IMGT/GENE-DB human TR gene sequences. A later analysis assigned CDR3 sequences and most-parsimonious VDJ recombination scenarios with the TCRdist pipeline. In a later analysis, each TCR beta chain was defined by its CDR3 amino acid sequence together with its V-gene family, and reads without a unique V-gene family were excluded. As a way to deal with suspected cross-contamination and a sequencing artifact, a later analysis dropped 450 to 600 nucleotide sequences that were highly shared and had low generation probability. A later analysis calculated a clonal expansion index for each public chain from normalized within-repertoire ranks of inferred template counts. A later analysis computed generation probabilities with a VDJ recombination model fitted to out-of-frame rearrangements, and checked the results against IGoR. In a later analysis, TCR-TCR, TCR-HLA and TCR-CMV co-occurrence was scored with hypergeometric tests, and a repertoire-size bias correction was applied to TCR pairs. False discovery rates were estimated in a later analysis by permuting HLA or CMV assignments 20 times. In a later analysis, co-occurring TCRs were grouped using DBSCAN, with TCRdist sequence similarity added in when clustering inside HLA-allele-positive subsets. Repertoires with fewer than 30,000 or more than 120,000 public chains were left out of co-occurrence clustering, as were a few repertoires with anomalous nucleotide sharing. TCRdb took over this immuneACCESS table, retaining in-frame rearrangements with V and J assigned. Such tables are incomplete; in checked studies, under half of the missing clones stem from an unresolved V gene, and the remainder is unexplained. V and J calls and clone size are given by that table; D and trimming were obtained from the DNA. The sample contains 80,000 or so clones, 70% to 85% of them found a single time. Together, the top ten hold around 22% of the sample.

The germline V end is reduced by 6 bases and the J end by 7 bases; junction bases left unmatched: 5. The CDR3 contains 13 residues, cysteine and phenylalanine counted. Left in the record is the CDR3 DNA by itself, 39 bases read in frame from the first base. From the germline V gene, CDR1 is SNHLY and CDR2 is FYNNEI. Material: PBMCs. The sequence was obtained from a man aged 30 to 39 in good health and CMV-seropositive. Recombination linked TRBV2 to TRBJ1-4, with 7 bases aligning to TRBD1. CDR3 sequence: CASRAGTAEKLFF. The base sequence is TGTGCCAGCAGGGCCGGGACAGCTGAAAAACTGTTTTTT.